This T cell receptor beta chain was profiled in a study of OX40 agonist ivuxolimab in advanced cancers. Trimming pared 0 bases from V and 3 bases from J, leaving 9 bases between. The CDR3 has 14 residues. Germline CDR1 SGDLS, CDR2 YYNGEE. Patients were excluded for autoimmune disease history or systemic immunosuppression. TCRdb keeps only in-frame clones here, not all; method: immunoSEQ multiplex PCR. The sample shows tens of thousands of clones, about 89% of them seen only once. The material was CD4+ or CD8+ T cells sorted from blood, obtained in a trial of the OX40 agonist ivuxolimab. This clonotype was obtained from an adult with an advanced solid tumor such as melanoma, head and neck, liver or kidney cancer. This rearrangement joins TRBV9 to TRBJ1-1, with D hard to call. CDR3 bases: TGTGCCAGCAGCGTAGCTCTTATGCACACTGAAGCTTTCTTT. Its protein is CASSVALMHTEAFF. The full variable domain, its missing parts supplied by reference TRBV9 and TRBJ1-1, is DSGVTQTPKHLITATGQRVTLRCSPRSGDLSVYWYQQSLDQGLQFLIQYYNGEERAKGNILERFSAQQFPDLHSELNLSSLELGDSALYFCASSVALMHTEAFFGQGTRLTVV.